This TCR beta chain was sequenced in a study of T-cell reconstitution after alpha-beta-depleted transplantation in children. With V trimmed by 3 bases and J by 3 bases, 11 bases remained unmatched. Germline V lookup: CDR1 SGHRS, CDR2 YFSETQ. The CDR3 totals 16 residues. Preparation of the TCRbeta library involved a method that used unique molecular identifiers. TCRdb processed the PCR reads anew with MiXCR; each CDR3 protein has one entry. This sample yields around 410,000 distinct CDR3 sequences, of which approximately 10% are seen a single time; 4.5% to 6.5% belongs to the top ten. This rearrangement joins TRBV5-1 to TRBJ1-1; TRBD1 matches 7 bases. The sequence was collected from a human donor who donated a stem cell graft to a child with acute myeloid leukemia. The input for sequencing was PBMCs from the stem cell graft donor, taken from the stem cell graft. This chain's CDR3 is CASSSYPATGDTEAFF. Here the CDR3 DNA reads TGCGCCAGCAGCTCCTACCCTGCCACAGGGGACACTGAAGCTTTCTTT. Full variable domain (remainder filled in from reference TRBV5-1 and TRBJ1-1): KAGVTQTPRYLIKTRGQQVTLSCSPISGHRSVSWYQQTPGQGLQFLFEYFSETQRNKGNFPGRFSGRQFSNSRSEMNVSTLELGDSALYLCASSSYPATGDTEAFFGQGTRLTVV.